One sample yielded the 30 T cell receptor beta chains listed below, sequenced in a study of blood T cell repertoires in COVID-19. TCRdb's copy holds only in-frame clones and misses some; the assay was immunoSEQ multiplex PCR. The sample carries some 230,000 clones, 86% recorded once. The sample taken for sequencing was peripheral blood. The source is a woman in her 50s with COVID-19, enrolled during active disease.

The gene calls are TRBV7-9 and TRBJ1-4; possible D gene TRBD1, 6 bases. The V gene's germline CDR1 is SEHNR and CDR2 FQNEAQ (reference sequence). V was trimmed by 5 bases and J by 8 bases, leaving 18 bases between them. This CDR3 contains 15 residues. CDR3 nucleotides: TGTGCCAGCAGCACCTTACAGGGTTTGGGAGAAAAACTGTTTTTT. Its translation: CASSTLQGLGEKLFF.

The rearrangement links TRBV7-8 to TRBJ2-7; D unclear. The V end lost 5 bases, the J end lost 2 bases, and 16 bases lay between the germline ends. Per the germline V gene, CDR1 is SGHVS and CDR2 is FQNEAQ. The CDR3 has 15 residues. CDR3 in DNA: TGTGCCAGCAGCCAGAGGAGAGGCCAACCCTACGAGCAGTACGTC. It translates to CASSQRRGQPYEQYV.

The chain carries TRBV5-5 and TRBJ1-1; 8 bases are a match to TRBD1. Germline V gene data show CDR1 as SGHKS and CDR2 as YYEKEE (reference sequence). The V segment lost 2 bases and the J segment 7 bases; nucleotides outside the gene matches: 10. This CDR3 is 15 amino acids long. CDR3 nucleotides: TGTGCCAGCAGCTTAGCAGGGGGCAGAATTAATGAAGCTTTCTTT. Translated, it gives CASSLAGGRINEAFF.

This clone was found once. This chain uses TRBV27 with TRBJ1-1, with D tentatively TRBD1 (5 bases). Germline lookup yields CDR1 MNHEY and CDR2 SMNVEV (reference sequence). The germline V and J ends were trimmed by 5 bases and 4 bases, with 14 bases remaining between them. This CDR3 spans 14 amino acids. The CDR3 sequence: CASSPHRGGTEAFF. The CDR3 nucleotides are TGTGCCAGCAGTCCCCACCGGGGGGGCACTGAAGCTTTCTTT.

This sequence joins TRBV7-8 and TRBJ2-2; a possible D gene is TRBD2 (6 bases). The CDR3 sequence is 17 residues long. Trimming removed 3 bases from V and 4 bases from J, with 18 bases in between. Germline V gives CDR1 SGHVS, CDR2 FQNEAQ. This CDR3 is CASSLGAGGSRTGELFF. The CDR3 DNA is TGTGCCAGCAGCTTGGGTGCTGGGGGGTCCCGCACCGGGGAGCTGTTTTTT.

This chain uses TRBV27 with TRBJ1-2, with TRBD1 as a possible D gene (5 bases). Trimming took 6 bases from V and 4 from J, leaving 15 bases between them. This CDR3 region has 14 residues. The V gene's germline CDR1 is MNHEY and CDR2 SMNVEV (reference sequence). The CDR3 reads CASRDSQSLYGYTF. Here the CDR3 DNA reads TGTGCCAGCAGAGACAGTCAAAGCCTCTATGGCTACACCTTC.

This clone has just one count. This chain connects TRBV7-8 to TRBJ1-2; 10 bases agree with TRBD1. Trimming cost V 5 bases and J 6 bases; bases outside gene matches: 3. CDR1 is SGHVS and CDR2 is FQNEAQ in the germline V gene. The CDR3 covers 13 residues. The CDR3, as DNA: TGTGCCAGCAGCCGGGACAGGGGAAATGGCTACACCTTC. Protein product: CASSRDRGNGYTF.

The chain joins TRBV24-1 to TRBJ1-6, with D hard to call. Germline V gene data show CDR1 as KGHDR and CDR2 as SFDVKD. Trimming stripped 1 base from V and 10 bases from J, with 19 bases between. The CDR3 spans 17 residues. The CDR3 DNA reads TGTGCCACCAGTGATTTACCCCCCTCTCAGACTCGGTCACCCCTCCACTTT. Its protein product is CATSDLPPSQTRSPLHF.

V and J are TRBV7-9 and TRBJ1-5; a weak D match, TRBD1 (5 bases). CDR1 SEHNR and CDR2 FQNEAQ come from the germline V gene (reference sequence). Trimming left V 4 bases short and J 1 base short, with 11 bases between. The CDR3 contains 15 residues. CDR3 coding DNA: TGTGCCAGCAGCTCCTCGGGGGTAAGCAATCAGCCCCAGCATTTT. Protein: CASSSSGVSNQPQHF.

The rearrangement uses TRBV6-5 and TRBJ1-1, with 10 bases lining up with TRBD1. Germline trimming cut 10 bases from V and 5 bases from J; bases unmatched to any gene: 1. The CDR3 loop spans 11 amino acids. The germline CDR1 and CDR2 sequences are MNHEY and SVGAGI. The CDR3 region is CATGQGTEAFF. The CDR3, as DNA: TGTGCCACGGGACAGGGGACTGAAGCTTTCTTT.

CDR3 coding DNA: TGCGCCAGCAGCTTGGTGGTAGCCACGAACACCGGGGAGCTGTTTTTT. This encodes CASSLVVATNTGELFF. The chain carries TRBV5-1 and TRBJ2-2, with no clear D. Germline V CDR1 and CDR2: SGHRS, YFSETQ. V lost 0 bases to trimming and J lost 0 bases, with 9 bases between them. The CDR3 runs to 16 residues.

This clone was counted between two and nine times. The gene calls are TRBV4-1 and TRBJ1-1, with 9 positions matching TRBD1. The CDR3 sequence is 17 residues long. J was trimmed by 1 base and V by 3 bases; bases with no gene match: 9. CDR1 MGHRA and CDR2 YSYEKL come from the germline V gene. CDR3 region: CASSQTGTGPQNTEAFF. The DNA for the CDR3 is TGCGCCAGCAGCCAGACCGGGACAGGGCCACAGAACACTGAAGCTTTCTTT.

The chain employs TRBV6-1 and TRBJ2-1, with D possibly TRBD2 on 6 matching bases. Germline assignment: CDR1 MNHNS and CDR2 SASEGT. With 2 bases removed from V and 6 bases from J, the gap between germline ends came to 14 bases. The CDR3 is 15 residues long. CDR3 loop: CASSEIGARGNEQFF. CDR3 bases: TGTGCCAGCAGTGAAATAGGGGCGCGGGGCAATGAGCAGTTCTTC.

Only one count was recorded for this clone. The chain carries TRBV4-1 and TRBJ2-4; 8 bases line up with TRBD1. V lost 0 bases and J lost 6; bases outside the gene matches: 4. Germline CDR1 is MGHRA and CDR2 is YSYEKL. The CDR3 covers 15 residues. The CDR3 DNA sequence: TGCGCCAGCAGCCAAGATTCAACAGGGGGAAACATTCAGTACTTC. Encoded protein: CASSQDSTGGNIQYF.

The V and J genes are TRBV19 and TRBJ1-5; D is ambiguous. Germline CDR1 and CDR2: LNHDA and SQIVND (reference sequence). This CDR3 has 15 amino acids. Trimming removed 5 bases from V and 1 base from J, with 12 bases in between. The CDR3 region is CASSLPLRSNQPQHF. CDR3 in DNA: TGTGCCAGTAGTCTCCCCCTACGAAGCAATCAGCCCCAGCATTTT. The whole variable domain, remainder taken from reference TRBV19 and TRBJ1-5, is DGGITQSPKYLFRKEGQNVTLSCEQNLNHDAMYWYRQDPGQGLRLIYYSQIVNDFQKGDIAEGYSVSREKKESFPLTVTSAQKNPTAFYLCASSLPLRSNQPQHFGDGTRLSIL.

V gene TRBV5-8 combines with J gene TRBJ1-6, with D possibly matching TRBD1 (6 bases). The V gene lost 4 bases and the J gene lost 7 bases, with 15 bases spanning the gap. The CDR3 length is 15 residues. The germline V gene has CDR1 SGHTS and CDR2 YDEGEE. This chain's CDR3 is CASSPAPGVNSPLHF. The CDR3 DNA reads TGTGCCAGCAGCCCGGCCCCAGGGGTAAATTCACCCCTCCACTTT.

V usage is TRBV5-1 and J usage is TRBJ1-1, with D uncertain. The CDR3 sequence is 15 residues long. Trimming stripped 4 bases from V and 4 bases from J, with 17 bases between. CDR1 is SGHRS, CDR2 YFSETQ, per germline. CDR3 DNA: TGCGCCAGCAGCACCCTGCATAGCGTGGGCACTGAAGCTTTCTTT. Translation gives CASSTLHSVGTEAFF.

The CDR3 nucleotides read TGTGCCAGCAGCCCCGCGACAGGAACCAATTCACCCCTCCACTTT. Translating gives CASSPATGTNSPLHF. The V and J genes are TRBV14 and TRBJ1-6; D might be TRBD1 (6 bases). The V gene's germline CDR1 is SGHDN and CDR2 FVKESK. The CDR3 spans 15 residues. With 4 bases removed from V and 7 bases from J, the gap between germline ends came to 14 bases.

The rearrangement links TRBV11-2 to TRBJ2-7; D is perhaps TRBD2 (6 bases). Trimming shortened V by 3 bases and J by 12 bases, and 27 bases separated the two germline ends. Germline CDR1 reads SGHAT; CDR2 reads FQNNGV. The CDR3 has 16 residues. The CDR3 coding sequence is TGTGCCAGCAGCTTTGGGGGTGGGGTAGCGGCCCCCTTGATGTACTTC. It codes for CASSFGGGVAAPLMYF.

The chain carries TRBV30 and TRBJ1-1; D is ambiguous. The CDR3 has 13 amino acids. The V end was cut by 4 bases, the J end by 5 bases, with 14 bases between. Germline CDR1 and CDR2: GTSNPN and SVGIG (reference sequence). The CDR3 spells CAWNLIEGTEAFF. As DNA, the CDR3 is TGTGCCTGGAATTTAATTGAGGGAACTGAAGCTTTCTTT.

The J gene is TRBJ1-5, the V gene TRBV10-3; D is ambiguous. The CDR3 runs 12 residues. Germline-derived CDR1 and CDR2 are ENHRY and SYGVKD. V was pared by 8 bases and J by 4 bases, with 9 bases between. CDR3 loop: CAIGDANQPQHF. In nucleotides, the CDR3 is TGTGCCATCGGAGACGCGAATCAGCCCCAGCATTTT.

The CDR3 is CAWKADGLMNTEAFF. The CDR3 nucleotides are TGTGCCTGGAAAGCTGACGGACTGATGAACACTGAAGCTTTCTTT. The rearrangement uses TRBV30 and TRBJ1-1; D is undetermined. Germline-derived CDR1 and CDR2 are GTSNPN and SVGIG (reference sequence). V was clipped by 4 bases and J by 0 bases, with 15 bases between them. The CDR3 runs 15 residues.

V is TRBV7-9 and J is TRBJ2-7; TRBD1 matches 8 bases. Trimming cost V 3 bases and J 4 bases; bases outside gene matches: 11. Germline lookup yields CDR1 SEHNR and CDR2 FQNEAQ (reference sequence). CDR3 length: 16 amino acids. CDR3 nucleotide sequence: TGTGCCAGCAGCTTTTTCGGACAGGGAAATTTATACGAGCAGTACTTC. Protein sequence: CASSFFGQGNLYEQYF.

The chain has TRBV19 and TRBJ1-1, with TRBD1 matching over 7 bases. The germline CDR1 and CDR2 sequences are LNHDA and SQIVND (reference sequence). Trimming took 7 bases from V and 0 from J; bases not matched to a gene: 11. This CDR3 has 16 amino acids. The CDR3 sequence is CASTQLPGQLNTEAFF. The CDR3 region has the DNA TGTGCCAGTACCCAACTCCCGGGACAGTTGAACACTGAAGCTTTCTTT.

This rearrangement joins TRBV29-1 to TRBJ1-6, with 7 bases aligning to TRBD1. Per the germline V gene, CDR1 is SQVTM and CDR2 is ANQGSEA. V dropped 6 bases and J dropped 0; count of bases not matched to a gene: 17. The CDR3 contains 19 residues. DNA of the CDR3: TGCAGCGTCCTTCTGGCCCCTGACAGGGAAAGCTCCTATAATTCACCCCTCCACTTT. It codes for CSVLLAPDRESSYNSPLHF.

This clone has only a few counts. The CDR3, as DNA: TGTGCCAGCAGCCCGGGACAGGGCACCTACGAGCAGTACTTC. Encoded protein: CASSPGQGTYEQYF. This sequence joins TRBV9 and TRBJ2-7, with 9 bases matching TRBD1. CDR3 size: 14 residues. Germline V gene data show CDR1 as SGDLS and CDR2 as YYNGEE. The V and J ends lost 4 bases and 2 bases, in that order; junction bases with no gene match: 4.

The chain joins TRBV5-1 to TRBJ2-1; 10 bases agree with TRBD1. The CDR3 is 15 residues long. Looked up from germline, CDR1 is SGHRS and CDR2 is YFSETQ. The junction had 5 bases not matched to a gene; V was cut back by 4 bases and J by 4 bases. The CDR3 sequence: CASSKDRGPYNEQFF. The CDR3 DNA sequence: TGCGCCAGCAGCAAAGACAGGGGGCCATACAATGAGCAGTTCTTC.

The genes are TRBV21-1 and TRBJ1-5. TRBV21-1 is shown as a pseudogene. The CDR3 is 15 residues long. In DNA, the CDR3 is TGTGCCAGCAGCAAAGGAGGGTATCGGAATCAGCCCCAGCATTTT. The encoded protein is CASSKGGYRNQPQHF.

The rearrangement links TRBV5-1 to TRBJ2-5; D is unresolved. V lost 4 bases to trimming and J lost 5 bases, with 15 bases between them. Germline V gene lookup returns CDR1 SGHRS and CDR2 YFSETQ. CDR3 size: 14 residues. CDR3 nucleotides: TGCGCCAGCAGCCCTACTACTCTATCTGAGACCCAGTACTTC. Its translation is CASSPTTLSETQYF.

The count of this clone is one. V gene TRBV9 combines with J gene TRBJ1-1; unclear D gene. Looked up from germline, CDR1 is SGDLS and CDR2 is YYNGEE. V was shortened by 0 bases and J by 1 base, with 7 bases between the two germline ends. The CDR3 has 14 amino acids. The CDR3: CASSVGQPNTEAFF. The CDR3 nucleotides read TGTGCCAGCAGCGTAGGACAACCGAACACTGAAGCTTTCTTT.